This T cell receptor (beta chain) is from a study of cytomegalovirus exposure and HLA in healthy donors. On this clone itself: The antigen remains unidentified.

It was with 60 Vbeta and 13 Jbeta primers that the PCR ran. Clones were sequenced by immunoSEQ multiplex PCR, and TCRdb holds only the in-frame ones, with some missing. The sample has over 200,000 clones, around 80% seen once. Points from the study as a whole: Later work associated 17,000 or so TCR beta sequences with HLA alleles at 0.05 false discovery rate.

Sequencing was done on a sample of PBMCs. This receptor was identified in a woman aged 55-69 years in good health and CMV-seropositive.

CDR3 DNA sequence: TGTGCCAGCAGCCAAGGGGGTCCCGGGGCCAACGTCCTGACTTTC. It encodes CASSQGGPGANVLTF. The chain links TRBV7-3 to TRBJ2-6, with D possibly being TRBD1 (6 bases). Trimming cost V 5 bases and J 4 bases, with 12 bases left between them. Germline loops: CDR1 SGHTA, CDR2 FQGTGA. CDR3 length: 15 residues.